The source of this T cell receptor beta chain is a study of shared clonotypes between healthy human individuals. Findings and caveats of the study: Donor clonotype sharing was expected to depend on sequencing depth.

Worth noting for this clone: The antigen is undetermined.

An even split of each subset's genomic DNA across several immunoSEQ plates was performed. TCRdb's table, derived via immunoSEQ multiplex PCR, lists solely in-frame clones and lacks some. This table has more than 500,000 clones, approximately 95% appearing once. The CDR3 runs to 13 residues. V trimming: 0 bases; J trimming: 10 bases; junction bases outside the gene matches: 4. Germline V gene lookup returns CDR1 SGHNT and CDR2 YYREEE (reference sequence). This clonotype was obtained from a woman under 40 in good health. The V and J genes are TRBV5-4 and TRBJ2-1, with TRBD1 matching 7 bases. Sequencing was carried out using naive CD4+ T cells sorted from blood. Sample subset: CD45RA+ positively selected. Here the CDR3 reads CASSLGQGSEQFF. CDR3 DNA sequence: TGTGCCAGCAGCTTGGGACAGGGCTCGGAGCAGTTCTTC.